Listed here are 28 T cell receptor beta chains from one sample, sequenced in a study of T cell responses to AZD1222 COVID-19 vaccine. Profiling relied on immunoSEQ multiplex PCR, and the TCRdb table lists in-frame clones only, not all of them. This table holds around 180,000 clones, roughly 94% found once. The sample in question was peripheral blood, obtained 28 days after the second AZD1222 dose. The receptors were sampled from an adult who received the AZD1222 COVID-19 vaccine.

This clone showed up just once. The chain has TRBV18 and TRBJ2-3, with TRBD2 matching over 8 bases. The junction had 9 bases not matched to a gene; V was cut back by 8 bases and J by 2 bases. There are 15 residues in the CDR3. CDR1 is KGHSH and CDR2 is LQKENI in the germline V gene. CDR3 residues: CASAELAGTTDTQYF. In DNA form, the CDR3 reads TGTGCCAGCGCGGAATTAGCGGGGACCACAGATACGCAGTATTTT.

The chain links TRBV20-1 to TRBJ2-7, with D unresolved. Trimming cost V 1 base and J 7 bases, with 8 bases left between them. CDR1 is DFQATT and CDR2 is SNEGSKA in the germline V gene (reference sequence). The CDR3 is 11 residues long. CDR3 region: CSARGDKEQYF. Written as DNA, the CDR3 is TGCAGTGCTAGAGGGGATAAGGAGCAGTACTTC.

The CDR3 DNA follows: TGTGCCAGCAGCCGTGGACTAGCGGGGAGCCTCTACGAGCAGTACTTC. Translation gives CASSRGLAGSLYEQYF. The chain uses TRBV11-1 and TRBJ2-7; TRBD2 matches 12 bases. CDR3 size: 16 residues. The germline V gene encodes CDR1 SGHAT and CDR2 FQDESV (reference sequence). Trimming removed 5 bases from V and 3 bases from J; junction bases left unmatched: 8. The whole variable domain, remainder taken from reference TRBV11-1 and TRBJ2-7, is EAEVAQSPRYKITEKSQAVAFWCDPISGHATLYWYRQILGQGPELLVQFQDESVVDDSQLPKDRFSAERLKGVDSTLKIQPAELGDSAMYLCASSRGLAGSLYEQYFGPGTRLTVT.

Here the CDR3 DNA reads TGCGCCAGCAGGTTAGCGGGAGGTCGCGGAGAGACCCAGTACTTC. Residues: CASRLAGGRGETQYF. The genes are TRBV5-1 and TRBJ2-5; 10 bases agree with TRBD2. Germline values: CDR1 SGHRS, CDR2 YFSETQ. The CDR3 runs to 15 residues. Germline trimming cut 5 bases from V and 4 bases from J; bases unmatched to any gene: 8.

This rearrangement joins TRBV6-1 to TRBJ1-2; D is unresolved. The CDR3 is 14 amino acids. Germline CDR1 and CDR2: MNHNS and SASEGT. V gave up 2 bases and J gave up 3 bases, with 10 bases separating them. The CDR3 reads CASSERGRDYGYTF. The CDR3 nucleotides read TGTGCCAGCAGTGAAAGAGGCAGAGACTATGGCTACACCTTC.

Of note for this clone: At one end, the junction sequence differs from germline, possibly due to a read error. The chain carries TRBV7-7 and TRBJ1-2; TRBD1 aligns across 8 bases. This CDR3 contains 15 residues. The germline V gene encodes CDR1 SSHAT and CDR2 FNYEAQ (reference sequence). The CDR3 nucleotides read TGTGCTAGCAGCTTGGTCGGACAGGGTGGTTATGGCTACACCTTC. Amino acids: CASSLVGQGGYGYTF.

This CDR3 reads CASSRGPGQLNEKLFF. The CDR3 coding sequence is TGTGCCAGCAGCCGAGGCCCGGGACAGCTAAATGAAAAACTGTTTTTT. The V call is TRBV7-9, the J call TRBJ1-4; 7 bases fit TRBD1. The germline gives CDR1 SEHNR, CDR2 FQNEAQ (reference sequence). V trimming: 5 bases; J trimming: 5 bases; junction bases outside the gene matches: 11. The CDR3 is 16 residues long.

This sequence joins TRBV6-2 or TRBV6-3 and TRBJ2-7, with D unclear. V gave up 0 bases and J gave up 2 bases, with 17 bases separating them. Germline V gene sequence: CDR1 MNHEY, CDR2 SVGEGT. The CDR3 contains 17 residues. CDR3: CASSYSNTGQQTYEQYF. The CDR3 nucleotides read TGTGCCAGCAGTTACTCTAATACTGGGCAGCAGACCTACGAGCAGTACTTC.

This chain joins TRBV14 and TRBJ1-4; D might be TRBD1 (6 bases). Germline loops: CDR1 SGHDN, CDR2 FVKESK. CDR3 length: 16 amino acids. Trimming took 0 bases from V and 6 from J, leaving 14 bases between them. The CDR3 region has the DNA TGTGCCAGCAGCCAAGATTGGGGGGCAGGGGATGAAAAACTGTTTTTT. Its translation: CASSQDWGAGDEKLFF.

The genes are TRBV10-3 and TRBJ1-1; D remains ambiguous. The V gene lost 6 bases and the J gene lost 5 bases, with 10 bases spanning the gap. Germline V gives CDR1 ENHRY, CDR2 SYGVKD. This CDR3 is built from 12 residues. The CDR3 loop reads CAIRGTGTEAFF. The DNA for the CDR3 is TGTGCCATCAGGGGAACCGGGACTGAAGCTTTCTTT.

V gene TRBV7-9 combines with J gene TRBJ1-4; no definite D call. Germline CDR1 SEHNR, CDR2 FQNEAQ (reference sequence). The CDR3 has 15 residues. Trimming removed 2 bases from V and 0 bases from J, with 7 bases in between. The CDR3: CASSLSQATNEKLFF. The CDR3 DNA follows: TGTGCCAGCAGCTTATCGCAGGCAACTAATGAAAAACTGTTTTTT.

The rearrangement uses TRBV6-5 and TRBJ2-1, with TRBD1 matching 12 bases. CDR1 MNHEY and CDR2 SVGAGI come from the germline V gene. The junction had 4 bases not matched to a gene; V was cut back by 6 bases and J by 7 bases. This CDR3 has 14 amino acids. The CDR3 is CASSRDRGLNEQFF. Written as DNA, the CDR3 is TGTGCCAGCAGCCGGGACAGGGGGCTTAATGAGCAGTTCTTC.

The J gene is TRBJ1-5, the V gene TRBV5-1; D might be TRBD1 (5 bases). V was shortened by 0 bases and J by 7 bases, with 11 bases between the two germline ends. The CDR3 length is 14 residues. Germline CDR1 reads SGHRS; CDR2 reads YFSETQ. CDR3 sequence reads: CASSLDGGRQPQHF. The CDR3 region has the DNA TGCGCCAGCAGCTTGGACGGGGGTCGCCAGCCCCAGCATTTT. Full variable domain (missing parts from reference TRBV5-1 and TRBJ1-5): KAGVTQTPRYLIKTRGQQVTLSCSPISGHRSVSWYQQTPGQGLQFLFEYFSETQRNKGNFPGRFSGRQFSNSRSEMNVSTLELGDSALYLCASSLDGGRQPQHFGDGTRLSIL.

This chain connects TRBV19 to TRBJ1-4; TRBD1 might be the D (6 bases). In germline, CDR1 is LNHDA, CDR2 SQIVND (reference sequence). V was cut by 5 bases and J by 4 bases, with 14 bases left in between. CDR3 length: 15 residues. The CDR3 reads CASSANRALNEKLFF. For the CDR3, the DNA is TGTGCCAGTAGTGCCAACAGGGCGCTTAATGAAAAACTGTTTTTT.

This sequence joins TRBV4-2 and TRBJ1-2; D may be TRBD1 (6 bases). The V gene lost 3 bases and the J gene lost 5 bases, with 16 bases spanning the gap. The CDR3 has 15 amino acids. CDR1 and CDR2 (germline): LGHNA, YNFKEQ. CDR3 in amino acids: CASSQGTGLGYGYTF. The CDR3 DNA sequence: TGTGCCAGCAGCCAGGGAACAGGGTTGGGGTATGGCTACACCTTC.

DNA for the CDR3: TGTGCCAGCAGCAAAGAAAGGCCGGGACAGGGGGCGCATCCCTTAAACACTGAAGCTTTCTTT. It specifies CASSKERPGQGAHPLNTEAFF. The gene calls are TRBV21-1 and TRBJ1-1; the D call of TRBD1 is as the table states it, not checked on the DNA. TRBV21-1 is a known pseudogene. The CDR3 runs 21 residues.

This chain's CDR3 is CASSLKPGQGRNEAFF. The CDR3 DNA sequence: TGTGCCAGCAGCTTGAAACCGGGACAGGGCCGCAATGAAGCTTTCTTT. V gene TRBV5-4 combines with J gene TRBJ1-1; TRBD1 agrees at 9 bases. CDR1 is SGHNT and CDR2 is YYREEE in the germline V gene (reference sequence). CDR3 length: 16 residues. J lost 7 bases, V lost 1 base, and 11 bases had no gene match.

DNA of the CDR3: TGCAGTGCTAGAAGGGAGTATGGCTACACCTTC. Encoded protein: CSARREYGYTF. The rearrangement uses TRBV20-1 and TRBJ1-2; D not certain. The CDR3 consists of 11 residues. Trimming cost V 2 bases and J 5 bases, with 6 bases left between them. Germline values: CDR1 DFQATT, CDR2 SNEGSKA (reference sequence).

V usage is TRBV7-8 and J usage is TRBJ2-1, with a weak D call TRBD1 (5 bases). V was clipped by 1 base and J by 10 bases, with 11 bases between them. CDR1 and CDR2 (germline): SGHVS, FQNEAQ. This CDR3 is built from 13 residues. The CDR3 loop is CASSLGGAPEQFF. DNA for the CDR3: TGTGCCAGCAGCTTAGGGGGCGCCCCCGAGCAGTTCTTC.

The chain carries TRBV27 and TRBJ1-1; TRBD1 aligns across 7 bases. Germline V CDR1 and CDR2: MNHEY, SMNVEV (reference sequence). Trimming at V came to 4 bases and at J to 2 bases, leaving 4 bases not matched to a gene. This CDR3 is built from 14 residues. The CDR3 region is CASSWQGGNTEAFF. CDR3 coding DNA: TGTGCCAGCAGTTGGCAGGGGGGCAACACTGAAGCTTTCTTT.

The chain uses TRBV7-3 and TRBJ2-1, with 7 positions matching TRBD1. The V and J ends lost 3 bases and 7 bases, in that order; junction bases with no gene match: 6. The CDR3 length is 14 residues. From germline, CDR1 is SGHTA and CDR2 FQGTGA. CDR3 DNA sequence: TGTGCCAGCAGCTTGGGGACAGTTCCAAATGAGCAGTTCTTC. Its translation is CASSLGTVPNEQFF.

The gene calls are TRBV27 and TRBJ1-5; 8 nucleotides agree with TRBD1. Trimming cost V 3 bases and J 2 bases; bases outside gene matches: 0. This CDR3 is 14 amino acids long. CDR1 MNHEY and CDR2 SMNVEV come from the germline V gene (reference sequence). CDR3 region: CASSLTGGNQPQHF. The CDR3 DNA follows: TGTGCCAGCAGTTTGACAGGGGGCAATCAGCCCCAGCATTTT.

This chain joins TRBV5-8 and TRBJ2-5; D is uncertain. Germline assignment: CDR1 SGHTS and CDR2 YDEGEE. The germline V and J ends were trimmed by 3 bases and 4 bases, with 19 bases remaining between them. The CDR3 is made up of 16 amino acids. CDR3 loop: CASSSPGSGRRETQYF. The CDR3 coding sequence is TGTGCCAGCAGCTCGCCCGGGTCTGGGCGTAGAGAGACCCAGTACTTC.

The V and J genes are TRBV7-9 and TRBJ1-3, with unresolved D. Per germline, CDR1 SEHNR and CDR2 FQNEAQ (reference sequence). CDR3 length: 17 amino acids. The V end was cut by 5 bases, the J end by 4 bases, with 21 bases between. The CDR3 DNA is TGTGCCAGCAGCGGCCGCCGGGATCCGGCGAAAGGAAACACCATATATTTT. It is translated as CASSGRRDPAKGNTIYF.

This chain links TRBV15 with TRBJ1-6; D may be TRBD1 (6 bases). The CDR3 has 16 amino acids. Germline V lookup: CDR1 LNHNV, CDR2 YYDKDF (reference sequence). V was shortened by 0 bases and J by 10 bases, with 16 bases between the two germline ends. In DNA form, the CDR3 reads TGTGCCACCAGCAGAGACCCCACAGGGCATAGCTCACCCCTCCACTTT. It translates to CATSRDPTGHSSPLHF.

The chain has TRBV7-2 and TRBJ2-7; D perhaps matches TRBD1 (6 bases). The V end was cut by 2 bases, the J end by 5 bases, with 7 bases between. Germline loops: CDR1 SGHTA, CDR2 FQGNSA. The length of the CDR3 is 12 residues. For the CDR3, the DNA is TGTGCCAGCAGCTTAAGACAGGACGAGCAGTACTTC. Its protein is CASSLRQDEQYF.

The CDR3 region is CASSFSSWADTQYF. Here the CDR3 DNA reads TGTGCCAGCAGCTTTTCTAGCTGGGCAGATACGCAGTATTTT. V usage is TRBV5-5 and J usage is TRBJ2-3, with a weak D call TRBD2 (5 bases). Germline-derived CDR1 and CDR2 are SGHKS and YYEKEE (reference sequence). The V end lost 2 bases, the J end lost 4 bases, and 11 bases lay between the germline ends. This CDR3 comprises 14 residues.

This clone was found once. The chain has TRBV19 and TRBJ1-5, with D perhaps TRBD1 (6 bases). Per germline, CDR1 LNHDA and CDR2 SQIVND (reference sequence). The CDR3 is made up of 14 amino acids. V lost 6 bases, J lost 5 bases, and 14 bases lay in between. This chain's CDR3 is CASRAWTADQPQHF. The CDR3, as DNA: TGTGCCAGTAGGGCTTGGACAGCCGATCAGCCCCAGCATTTT.